This is a list of T cell receptor beta chains from one sample in a study of technical replicates of blood from four donors. Sequenced by immunoSEQ multiplex PCR; TCRdb stores in-frame clones only, minus some. The sample includes tens of thousands of clones, 93% of them seen just once. The sequenced material came from T cells isolated from PBMCs. The receptor set was obtained from a human donor in good health. Both conserved end residues are part of each CDR3. D genes are given only for firm matches. Some rows mark clone size as missing; the rest say once, few, many or name a class of expanded clone.

>TRBV6-6|.|.|TRBJ1-1
TGTGCCAGCAGTTACTCACATTGGAACACTGAAGCTTTCTTT
CASSYSHWNTEAFF
>TRBV28|.|.|TRBJ2-7
TGTGCCAGCAGTTGGGCCTACAGGACAGCCACCTACGAGCAGTACTTC
CASSWAYRTATYEQYF
>TRBV21-1|.|few|TRBJ1-1
TGTGCCAGCAGCAAAGGACAGGGGGCGTTGAACACTGAAGCTTTCTTT
CASSKGQGALNTEAFF
>TRBV7-3|TRBD2|.|TRBJ2-3
TGTGCCAGCAGCTATCTAGCGGGAGGGCCCACAGATACGCAGTATTTT
CASSYLAGGPTDTQYF
>TRBV19|TRBD1|.|TRBJ1-1
TGTGCCAGTAGTAAGGGGACAGGGAGGAACACTGAAGCTTTCTTT
CASSKGTGRNTEAFF
>TRBV6-5|TRBD2|.|TRBJ2-2
TGTGCCAGCAGATCAGCGGGAGGGAGGGCCGGGGAGCTGTTTTTT
CASRSAGGRAGELFF
>TRBV6-5|TRBD1|.|TRBJ2-3
TGTGCCAGCAGTTTGGACAGGACCACAGATACGCAGTATTTT
CASSLDRTTDTQYF
>TRBV27|TRBD2|.|TRBJ2-7
TGTGCCAGCAGGGCCGGGACTAGCGGGTCTCCCCACTACGAGCAGTACTTC
CASRAGTSGSPHYEQYF
>TRBV10-3|TRBD1|few|TRBJ2-7
TGTGCCATCAGCCTAGGACAGGGGATCTACGAGCAGTACTTC
CAISLGQGIYEQYF
>TRBV6-1|.|.|TRBJ2-1
TGTGCCAGCAGTGTCGAGGGAATCTCCTACAATGAGCAGTTCTTC
CASSVEGISYNEQFF
>TRBV19|TRBD1|.|TRBJ1-2
TGTGCCAGTAGCTACCCAGGGGGCTCGGGAAATGGCTACACCTTC
CASSYPGGSGNGYTF
>TRBV5-5|.|.|TRBJ2-5
TGTGCCAGCAGCCTAGGACTTTACCAAGAGACCCAGTACTTC
CASSLGLYQETQYF
>TRBV11-2|TRBD1|.|TRBJ2-5
TGTGCCAGCAGCTTGGGGATTACGGGGCAGGGGGACGTAGGAGAGACCCAGTACTTC
CASSLGITGQGDVGETQYF
>TRBV6-5|TRBD2|.|TRBJ2-5
TGTGCCAGCAGTTATGGAGCGGGAGGGCAGGAGACCCAGTACTTC
CASSYGAGGQETQYF
>TRBV4-3|.|once|TRBJ2-7
TGCGCCAGCAGCCAAGTACAGGGGGGGTCCTACGAGCAGTACTTC
CASSQVQGGSYEQYF
>TRBV19|.|.|TRBJ2-5
TGTGCCAGTAGTACTTACAGGGTGGGTCGAGAGACCCAGTACTTC
CASSTYRVGRETQYF
>TRBV5-5|.|.|TRBJ2-7
TGTGCCAGCAGCTTCCCGGGGGTTTACGAGCAGTACTTC
CASSFPGVYEQYF
>TRBV29-1|.|.|TRBJ2-1
TGCAGCGTTGCCGGGGGTTCCTACAATGAGCAGTTCTTC
CSVAGGSYNEQFF
>TRBV29-1|TRBD1|.|TRBJ2-1
TGCAGCGGTGCCCGGGACAGCTCCTACAATGAGCAGTTCTTC
CSGARDSSYNEQFF
>TRBV7-9|.|.|TRBJ1-2
TGTGCCAGCAGCTTAGAGCCGGTCTATGGCTACACCTTC
CASSLEPVYGYTF
>TRBV5-1|.|.|TRBJ2-1
TGCGCCAGCAGCTTGGCCGAAGCCCCTTACAATGAGCAGTTCTTC
CASSLAEAPYNEQFF
>TRBV2|.|once|TRBJ1-2
TGTGCCAGTGATGGTTGGACAGCCAGAGGAGGCTACACCTTC
CASDGWTARGGYTF
>TRBV9|TRBD1|.|TRBJ2-5
TGTGCCAGCAGCGCCCGGGACAGGGGGCGAGAGACCCAGTACTTC
CASSARDRGRETQYF
>TRBV28|.|.|TRBJ1-1
TGTGCCACCACAGGATCACTGACCCGGCGGGGTGAAGCTTTCTTT
CATTGSLTRRGEAFF
>TRBV7-3|.|.|TRBJ1-1
TGTGCCAGCAGCCCCCGCGGAGGGCACACTGAAGCTTTCTTT
CASSPRGGHTEAFF
>TRBV18|.|.|TRBJ1-4
TGTGCCAGCTCCAAAGAACAGGGTAATGAAAAACTGTTTTTT
CASSKEQGNEKLFF
>TRBV25-1|TRBD1|.|TRBJ1-4
TGTGCCAGCAGTGAAGGGACAGGGTTTGAAAAACTGTTTTTT
CASSEGTGFEKLFF
>TRBV7-2|TRBD1|.|TRBJ2-7
TGTGCCAGCAGGACGGGACAGGGGCGCCCTAGCTCCTACGAGCAGTACTTC
CASRTGQGRPSSYEQYF
>TRBV7-9|TRBD2|.|TRBJ2-3
TGTGCCAGCAGCCTAGCGGGAGCAGAAGATACGCAGTATTTT
CASSLAGAEDTQYF
>TRBV27|TRBD1|.|TRBJ2-7
TGTGCCAGCAGTTTTAACAGGGGGCGCGAGCAGTACTTC
CASSFNRGREQYF
>TRBV19|.|.|TRBJ1-1
TGTGCCAGTAGTATAGGAGGAGTGCGGGGTGAAGCTTTCTTT
CASSIGGVRGEAFF
>TRBV15|.|.|TRBJ2-3
TGTGCCACCAGCAACGCTCTCGAGGAACACACAGATACGCAGTATTTT
CATSNALEEHTDTQYF
>TRBV27|.|.|TRBJ2-3
TGTGCCAGCAGTTTTATTTTAAGCACAGATACGCAGTATTTT
CASSFILSTDTQYF
>TRBV11-3|TRBD2|.|TRBJ2-5
TGTGCCAGCAGCACGACGGGACTAGCGGGAGAGACCCAGTACTTC
CASSTTGLAGETQYF
>TRBV10-1|TRBD2|.|TRBJ2-5
TGCGCCAGCAGTGGACTAGCGGGAGAGACCCAGTACTTC
CASSGLAGETQYF